This TCR beta chain derives from a study of blood T cell repertoires in COVID-19. The germline V gene encodes CDR1 SQVTM and CDR2 ANQGSEA. The CDR3 covers 12 residues. The V gene end was trimmed by 6 bases and the J gene end by 4 bases; junction bases not matched to a gene: 5. Sequencing used immunoSEQ multiplex PCR; TCRdb keeps in-frame clones, though not all of them. Here the sample spans fewer than 250,000 clones, roughly 86% being singletons. The sample consisted of PBMCs or T cells enriched from blood (not recorded which). The origin of this receptor is a woman aged 25 to 45 with acute COVID-19. The chain carries TRBV29-1 and TRBJ1-1; 7 bases agree with TRBD1. CDR3: CSVIDRVTEAFF. The CDR3 coding sequence is TGCAGCGTGATCGACAGGGTCACTGAAGCTTTCTTT.